The 2 T cell receptor beta chains given below trace back to one sample, sequenced in a study of T cells in localized non-small cell lung cancer. Repertoires were generated with immunoSEQ multiplex PCR, while TCRdb's copy carries only in-frame clones and drops some. This sample has about 28,000 clones, with roughly 90% found just once. The sequencing used peripheral blood, collected before any cancer treatment. These receptors were taken from a male donor older than 55 with stage I lung adenocarcinoma.

V is TRBV29-1 and J is TRBJ2-7; D not resolved. This CDR3 has 15 amino acids. Deletions cut 2 bases from V and 0 bases from J, with 14 bases between. Germline CDR1 is SQVTM and CDR2 is ANQGSEA. Here the CDR3 DNA reads TGCAGCGTTGAACTGGCGACAAGGAGCTCCTACGAGCAGTACTTC. Translating gives CSVELATRSSYEQYF.

This sequence joins TRBV7-2 and TRBJ1-6; D remains unclear. Germline CDR1 SGHTA, CDR2 FQGNSA. The CDR3 has 15 residues. V was shortened by 6 bases and J by 7 bases, with 16 bases between the two germline ends. The CDR3 loop is CASRGLARGNSPLHF. The CDR3, as DNA: TGTGCCAGCAGAGGTCTCGCTCGGGGAAATTCACCCCTCCACTTT.